This TCR beta chain was captured by sequencing in a study of blood T cells in healthy people across ages. Overall study context: With template switching, about one barcoded beta molecule was captured per two T cells.

This clonotype was seen a handful of times. The antigen is unknown. A second PCR, run for roughly 6 to 11 cycles, used a sample-barcoded 5' primer plus a J-beta primer mix. Through a template-switch adaptor with 12 random nucleotides, each cDNA molecule received a tag. TCRdb re-called the 5' RACE reads through MiXCR, storing one row per CDR3 protein. The sample lists approximately 1,000,000 distinct CDR3 sequences, 35% to 45% occurring once. Germline-derived CDR1 and CDR2 are MNHEY and SVGAGI. CDR3 length equals 14 residues. The V gene lost 9 bases and the J gene lost 6 bases, with 18 bases spanning the gap. Study-wide points: A roughly linear fall in TCR beta diversity per million T cells was seen with increasing age. Naive T cell percentage by flow cytometry tracked strongly with beta diversity.

The clonotype comes from a man aged 18 to 30 in good health. Sequenced sample: blood. The J gene is TRBJ1-5, the V gene TRBV6-5, with a tentative D call TRBD1 (5 bases). This CDR3 is CASSPTGGSQPQHF. In DNA form, the CDR3 reads TGTGCCAGTAGCCCTACCGGGGGGAGTCAGCCCCAGCATTTT.